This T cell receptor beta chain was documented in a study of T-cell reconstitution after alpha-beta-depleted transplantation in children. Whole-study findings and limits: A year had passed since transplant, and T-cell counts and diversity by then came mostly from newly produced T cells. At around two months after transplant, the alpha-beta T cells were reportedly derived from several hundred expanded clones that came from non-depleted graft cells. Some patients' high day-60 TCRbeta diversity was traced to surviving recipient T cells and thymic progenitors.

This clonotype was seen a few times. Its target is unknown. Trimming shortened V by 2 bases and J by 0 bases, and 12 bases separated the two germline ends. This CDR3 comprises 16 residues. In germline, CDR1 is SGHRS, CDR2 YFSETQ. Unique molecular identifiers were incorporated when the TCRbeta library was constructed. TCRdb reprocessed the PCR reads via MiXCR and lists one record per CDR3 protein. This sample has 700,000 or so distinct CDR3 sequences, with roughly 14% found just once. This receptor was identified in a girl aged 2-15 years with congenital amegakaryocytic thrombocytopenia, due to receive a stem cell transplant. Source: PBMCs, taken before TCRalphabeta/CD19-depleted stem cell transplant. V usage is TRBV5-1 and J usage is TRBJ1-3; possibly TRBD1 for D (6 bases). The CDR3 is CASSFTTGVSGNTIYF. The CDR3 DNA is TGCGCCAGCAGCTTTACGACAGGAGTCTCTGGAAACACCATATATTTT.